One sample yielded the 24 T cell receptor beta chains listed below, sequenced in a study of molecular identifiers for immune sequencing clone quantification. TCRdb ran MiXCR on the PCR reads and lists one entry per CDR3 protein. The sample has about 36,000 distinct CDR3 sequences; less than 20% are singletons. Material for sequencing was naive CD8+ T cells from blood, with Jurkat cell RNA spiked in. Subset: FACS-sorted CD8+CD4-CCR7+CD45RA+ naive T cells. The origin of the receptors is a human donor in good health. Some libraries in this study had Jurkat cell RNA spiked in.

A word on this clonotype: Given a much more abundant clone one base away, this may be a read error. This chain joins TRBV28 and TRBJ2-7, with D maybe TRBD1 (5 bases). The V gene's germline CDR1 is MDHEN and CDR2 SYDVKM. The CDR3 has 11 amino acids. V was shortened by 8 bases and J by 6 bases, with 11 bases between the two germline ends. The CDR3 DNA reads TGTGCCAGCGGTTGGGGCCCCGAGCAGTACTTC. The encoded protein is CASGWGPEQYF.

There are a few counts of this clonotype. A much larger clone lies one base from this, so it may be a read error. V usage is TRBV7-9 and J usage is TRBJ2-7; 7 bases line up with TRBD1. This CDR3 has 14 amino acids. J lost 0 bases, V lost 11 bases, and 10 bases had no gene match. CDR1 is SEHNR and CDR2 is FQNEAQ in the germline V gene (reference sequence). CDR3 in DNA: TGTGCCGGCAAAAGACAGGGAAGCTCCTACGAGCAGTACTTC. Residues: CAGKRQGSSYEQYF.

The CDR3 coding sequence is TGTGCCAGCAGCGGGGGACTAGCGGCGAACACCGGGGAGCTGTTTTTT. Protein product: CASSGGLAANTGELFF. The chain employs TRBV7-6 and TRBJ2-2, with TRBD2 matching over 11 bases. Germline V lookup: CDR1 SGHVS, CDR2 FNYEAQ. The CDR3 contains 16 residues. V shed 5 bases, J shed 0 bases, and the junction held 2 bases outside the gene matches.

The table lists this clonotype with many counts. The chain couples TRBV7-6 to TRBJ2-2; 12 nucleotides agree with TRBD1. The CDR3 covers 18 residues. In germline, CDR1 is SGHVS, CDR2 FNYEAQ. The junction had 8 bases not matched to a gene; V was cut back by 2 bases and J by 4 bases. The CDR3 bases are TGTGCCAGCAGCTTAAGGATCCGGGACAGGGGGCCCACCGGGGAGCTGTTTTTT. It translates to CASSLRIRDRGPTGELFF. The full variable domain, with the rest looked up from reference TRBV7-6 and TRBJ2-2, is GAGVSQSPRYKVTKRGQDVALRCDPISGHVSLYWYRQALGQGPEFLTYFNYEAQQDKSGLPNDRFSAERPEGSISTLTIQRTEQRDSAMYRCASSLRIRDRGPTGELFFGEGSRLTVL.

Regarding this clonotype: The junction does not match germline at one end; this may be a read error. The chain has TRBV18 and TRBJ2-2, with a weak D call TRBD2 (6 bases). The CDR3 covers 17 residues. Germline V gene sequence: CDR1 KGHSH, CDR2 LQKENI. The CDR3 reads CASSLERTAPNTGGLFF. The CDR3 coding sequence is TGTGCCAGCTCACTCGAACGGACGGCGCCGAACACCGGGGGGCTGTTTTTT.

This clonotype was detected many times. V gene TRBV7-9 combines with J gene TRBJ1-1, with 7 nucleotides matching TRBD1. With 5 bases clipped from V and 0 bases from J, the junction kept 9 bases outside the gene matches. CDR1 SEHNR and CDR2 FQNEAQ come from the germline V gene (reference sequence). The CDR3 consists of 16 residues. The CDR3 sequence is CASSNTRTGVNTEAFF. CDR3 sequence (DNA): TGTGCCAGCAGCAACACTCGGACAGGAGTGAACACTGAAGCTTTCTTT.

This clonotype occurred many times. V gene TRBV28 combines with J gene TRBJ2-7, with TRBD2 matching over 8 bases. This CDR3 region has 15 residues. V dropped 7 bases and J dropped 7; count of bases not matched to a gene: 15. CDR1 is MDHEN and CDR2 is SYDVKM in the germline V gene. CDR3 sequence (DNA): TGTGCCAGCACTTATTCGGCGGGAGCGGGGGAAGAGCAGTACTTC. Its protein product is CASTYSAGAGEEQYF. Filled out from reference TRBV28 and TRBJ2-7, the complete variable domain reads DVKVTQSSRYLVKRTGEKVFLECVQDMDHENMFWYRQDPGLGLRLIYFSYDVKMKEKGDIPEGYSVSREKKERFSLILESASTNQTSMYLCASTYSAGAGEEQYFGPGTRLTVT.

This clonotype appeared once. A much larger clone is a single base away; this may be a read error. J is TRBJ2-1 and V is TRBV4-3, with 12 bases matching TRBD2. CDR3 length: 19 residues. CDR1 and CDR2 from the germline V gene are LGHNA and YSLEER. The CDR3 here is CVSSQAPGVLAGGGNEQFF. As DNA, the CDR3 is TGCGTCAGCAGCCAAGCACCGGGGGTGCTAGCGGGAGGGGGCAATGAGCAGTTCTTC.

In regard to this clonotype: One base away lies a much larger clone, so this may be a sequencing read error. The chain uses TRBV19 and TRBJ1-5, with 9 positions matching TRBD1. CDR1 LNHDA and CDR2 SQIVND come from the germline V gene (reference sequence). The CDR3 contains 15 residues. The CDR3, as DNA: TGTACCAGTAGTGCGGGACAGGGACTCGCCCAGCCCCAGCATTTT. Translated, it gives CTSSAGQGLAQPQHF.

This clonotype was counted at least ten times. V usage is TRBV20-1 and J usage is TRBJ2-7; TRBD1 might be the D (6 bases). V was shortened by 6 bases and J by 0 bases, with 9 bases between the two germline ends. Germline lookup yields CDR1 DFQATT and CDR2 SNEGSKA (reference sequence). The CDR3 has 12 amino acids. The CDR3 DNA sequence: TGCAGTGCCAGGACAGTCTCCTACGAGCAGTACTTC. Protein: CSARTVSYEQYF.

This clonotype showed up many times. The junction and the germline gene differ at one end; a read error may be behind it. The chain has TRBV11-2 and TRBJ2-1; the match to TRBD2 covers 7 bases. The CDR3 length is 15 residues. CDR1 is SGHAT and CDR2 is FQNNGV in the germline V gene. CDR3 coding DNA: TGTGCCAACAGCTTAGTTTTTAGCGGGTACAATGAGCAGTTCTTC. Residues: CANSLVFSGYNEQFF.

The table lists this clonotype with many counts. The V and J genes are TRBV2 and TRBJ2-1; the match to TRBD2 covers 9 bases. CDR3 length: 16 residues. From germline, CDR1 is SNHLY and CDR2 FYNNEI. V gave up 3 bases and J gave up 3 bases; unmatched junction bases: 6. CDR3 DNA sequence: TGTGCCAGCAGTGATCATAGCGGGAGCGTCTACAATGAGCAGTTCTTC. It specifies CASSDHSGSVYNEQFF.

Many counts were recorded for this clonotype. This rearrangement joins TRBV4-3 to TRBJ2-1, with 8 positions matching TRBD2. Looked up from germline, CDR1 is LGHNA and CDR2 is YSLEER. The CDR3 is 14 amino acids. J lost 10 bases, V lost 1 base, and 6 bases had no gene match. The CDR3 DNA sequence: TGCGCCAGCAGCCAAGTCCCGGGGGGGCTCGAGCAGTTCTTC. It codes for CASSQVPGGLEQFF.

The sample holds many counts of this clonotype. One junction end disagrees with the germline gene, perhaps due to a read error. The chain joins TRBV6-5 to TRBJ1-1, with D perhaps TRBD1 (5 bases). The CDR3 runs to 13 residues. The germline gives CDR1 MNHEY, CDR2 SVGAGI. The CDR3 loop is CASGDLVRGKLTF. In DNA, the CDR3 is TGTGCCAGCGGAGACTTAGTGAGGGGAAAGCTCACCTTT.

The sample holds many counts of this clonotype. The genes are TRBV5-1 and TRBJ2-1, with TRBD1 matching 7 bases. Trimming at V came to 0 bases and at J to 6 bases, leaving 6 bases not matched to a gene. Germline loops: CDR1 SGHRS, CDR2 YFSETQ. The CDR3 is 15 amino acids. This CDR3 is CASSLEGAFGNEQFF. The CDR3 DNA reads TGCGCCAGCAGCTTGGAGGGGGCGTTTGGCAATGAGCAGTTCTTC.

This clonotype was observed at least ten times. The rearrangement joins TRBV29-1 to TRBJ2-1; either TRBD1 or TRBD2 may supply D (5 bases each). The CDR3 covers 13 residues. Trimming cost V 2 bases and J 3 bases, with 8 bases left between them. Looked up from germline, CDR1 is SQVTM and CDR2 is ANQGSEA. CDR3 region: CSVEWGNYNEQFF. The DNA for the CDR3 is TGCAGCGTTGAATGGGGGAACTACAATGAGCAGTTCTTC.

Ten or more counts support this clonotype. The chain employs TRBV7-3 and TRBJ2-1; 8 positions match TRBD1. Trimming took 5 bases from V and 6 from J; bases not matched to a gene: 6. The CDR3 spans 14 residues. CDR1 is SGHTA and CDR2 is FQGTGA in the germline V gene. Written as DNA, the CDR3 is TGTGCCAGCAGCCACGGACAGGGAGGCAATGAGCAGTTCTTC. Translating it yields CASSHGQGGNEQFF.

The sample holds many counts of this clonotype. V and J are TRBV9 and TRBJ1-2; D call uncertain. From germline, CDR1 is SGDLS and CDR2 YYNGEE. The CDR3 totals 12 residues. Trimming left V 0 bases short and J 6 bases short, with 6 bases between. This CDR3 reads CASSVGRDGYTF. The CDR3 DNA is TGTGCCAGCAGCGTAGGCAGAGATGGCTACACCTTC.

There are many counts of this clonotype. The chain carries TRBV4-1 and TRBJ2-7, with unresolved D. The V end was cut by 5 bases, the J end by 5 bases, with 13 bases between. This CDR3 comprises 13 residues. From germline, CDR1 is MGHRA and CDR2 YSYEKL. In nucleotides, the CDR3 is TGCGCCAGCAGCGTCCGAGTCCCCGACGAGCAGTACTTC. Encoded protein: CASSVRVPDEQYF.

This clonotype turned up a few times. A single base separates this from a much larger clone, so it may be a read error. V gene TRBV29-1 combines with J gene TRBJ1-4; D is perhaps TRBD1 (6 bases). The length of the CDR3 is 13 residues. The germline gives CDR1 SQVTM, CDR2 ANQGSEA. CDR3 nucleotides: TGCAGCGTTGTGGGGGCGCAAAATGGAAAACTGTTTTTT. Translation gives CSVVGAQNGKLFF.

This clonotype was counted only a few times. The chain combines TRBV6-5 with TRBJ1-1; D perhaps matches TRBD1 (5 bases). Trimming took 3 bases from V and 6 from J, leaving 17 bases between them. CDR3 length: 15 amino acids. Germline CDR1 and CDR2: MNHEY and SVGAGI. This CDR3 reads CASSYRGFPTPEAFF. CDR3 nucleotide sequence: TGTGCCAGCAGTTATCGGGGGTTTCCAACACCTGAAGCTTTCTTT.

A note on this clonotype: With a much larger clone just one base away, this may be a read error. The rearrangement joins TRBV29-1 to TRBJ2-1, with 14 bases identical to TRBD2. Germline V gene lookup returns CDR1 SQVTM and CDR2 ANQGSEA. This CDR3 region has 13 residues. The CDR3 loop reads CGVGTSGRYEQFF. The CDR3, as DNA: TGCGGCGTGGGGACTAGCGGGAGATATGAGCAGTTCTTC.

This clonotype was observed a few times. The CDR3 region has the DNA TGTGCCAGCAGGGCTAGCGGGAGTGCGGAGACCCAGTACTTC. This gives the protein CASRASGSAETQYF. J is TRBJ2-5 and V is TRBV12-3 or TRBV12-4, with 10 nucleotides matching TRBD2. Germline trimming cut 6 bases from V and 5 bases from J; bases unmatched to any gene: 6. This CDR3 spans 14 amino acids.

The J gene is TRBJ1-5, the V gene TRBV28; TRBD1 matches 7 bases. The CDR3 is 14 residues long. The J segment lost 4 bases and the V segment lost 5 bases, leaving 5 bases of the junction unmatched. Looked up from germline, CDR1 is MDHEN and CDR2 is SYDVKM. The CDR3 loop reads CASSLQGGNQPQHF. CDR3 bases: TGTGCCAGCAGTCTTCAGGGGGGGAATCAGCCCCAGCATTTT.